This passage covers 28 T cell receptor beta chains from one sample sequenced in a study of shared clonotypes between healthy human individuals. The naive CD8 fraction comprised CD45RO-negative cells positively selected for CCR7 and excluded terminally differentiated effector memory CD45RA+ cells. Profiling relied on immunoSEQ multiplex PCR, and the TCRdb table lists in-frame clones only, not all of them. The sample holds hundreds of thousands of clones, roughly 98% seen once. The sequencing sample was made of naive CD8+ T cells sorted from blood. All receptors derive from a man under 40 in good health.

The V and J genes are TRBV29-1 and TRBJ1-1; D not certain. The length of the CDR3 is 12 residues. Germline CDR1 is SQVTM and CDR2 is ANQGSEA. V lost 3 bases to trimming and J lost 2 bases, with 7 bases between them. The CDR3 region is CSVDFANTEAFF. CDR3 sequence (DNA): TGCAGCGTTGATTTTGCTAACACTGAAGCTTTCTTT.

The chain's CDR3 is CASRGQGGSNQPQHF. In DNA, the CDR3 is TGTGCCAGCAGGGGACAGGGAGGGAGCAATCAGCCCCAGCATTTT. The rearrangement uses TRBV6-5 and TRBJ1-5; 9 bases are a match to TRBD1. This CDR3 contains 15 residues. After removal of 6 bases from V and 1 base from J, the junction contained 4 bases not matched to a gene. Germline CDR1 and CDR2: MNHEY and SVGAGI.

J is TRBJ2-1 and V is TRBV6-6; 10 bases fit TRBD1. The germline V gene has CDR1 MNHNY and CDR2 SVGAGI (reference sequence). This CDR3 contains 15 residues. V dropped 5 bases and J dropped 6; count of bases not matched to a gene: 7. CDR3 amino acids: CASSATGGAGNEQFF. CDR3 DNA sequence: TGTGCCAGCAGTGCGACAGGGGGCGCGGGCAATGAGCAGTTCTTC.

The J gene is TRBJ1-1, the V gene TRBV11-3, with a weak D call TRBD1 (5 bases). V lost 5 bases to trimming and J lost 5 bases, with 9 bases between them. There are 12 residues in the CDR3. In germline, CDR1 is SGHNT, CDR2 YENEEA. DNA for the CDR3: TGTGCCAGCAGCCGGGGGGAGACTGAAGCTTTCTTT. Translating gives CASSRGETEAFF.

The V and J genes are TRBV11-2 and TRBJ2-2; a weak D match, TRBD1 (6 bases). Germline CDR1 and CDR2: SGHAT and FQNNGV. With 4 bases removed from V and 8 bases from J, the gap between germline ends came to 23 bases. This CDR3 has 17 residues. This CDR3 reads CASSSPSGTQLNGELFF. CDR3 DNA sequence: TGTGCCAGCAGCTCCCCTTCCGGGACACAATTAAATGGGGAGCTGTTTTTT.

The chain carries TRBV7-3 and TRBJ1-1; D perhaps matches TRBD1 (6 bases). Trimming cost V 1 base and J 3 bases, with 15 bases left between them. Germline CDR1 SGHTA, CDR2 FQGTGA. This CDR3 is 16 amino acids long. The CDR3 is CASSLSGGGAYTEAFF. The CDR3 DNA follows: TGTGCCAGCAGCTTAAGCGGGGGCGGAGCGTACACTGAAGCTTTCTTT.

The CDR3 sequence: CASSRDPGTLGNTEAFF. The DNA of the CDR3 is TGCGCCAGCAGCAGGGACCCTGGAACCCTGGGGAACACTGAAGCTTTCTTT. This chain joins TRBV5-1 and TRBJ1-1; tentative D call: TRBD1 (5 bases). The CDR3 extends over 17 amino acids. CDR1 SGHRS and CDR2 YFSETQ come from the germline V gene. The V end lost 4 bases, the J end lost 1 base, and 20 bases lay between the germline ends.

This rearrangement joins TRBV6-6 to TRBJ1-1; D gene unclear. The CDR3 spans 15 residues. V was pared by 2 bases and J by 6 bases, with 16 bases between. Per germline, CDR1 MNHNY and CDR2 SVGAGI (reference sequence). For the CDR3, the DNA is TGTGCCAGCAGTTACAGGGTTCGCTCGGACCCTGAAGCTTTCTTT. Its translation: CASSYRVRSDPEAFF.

The chain combines TRBV1 with TRBJ2-4; the D call TRBD2 from the table was never checked on the DNA. TRBV1 is flagged as a pseudogene. The CDR3 contains 19 residues. The CDR3 loop is CTSRPGLVVPWRRVGIQYF. The CDR3 bases are TGCACCAGCAGGCCTGGACTAGTGGTTCCCTGGCGGCGAGTCGGCATTCAGTACTTC.

This rearrangement joins TRBV15 to TRBJ2-2; D call uncertain. Per the germline V gene, CDR1 is LNHNV and CDR2 is YYDKDF (reference sequence). With 7 bases removed from V and 6 bases from J, the gap between germline ends came to 15 bases. This CDR3 region has 14 residues. The CDR3 reads CATNIWEGSGELFF. DNA for the CDR3: TGTGCCACCAATATCTGGGAAGGGTCCGGGGAGCTGTTTTTT.

This rearrangement joins TRBV6-6 to TRBJ2-3, with 8 bases aligning to TRBD2. V shed 6 bases and J 1 base; nucleotides not matched to a gene: 3. This CDR3 has 14 amino acids. The germline CDR1 and CDR2 sequences are MNHNY and SVGAGI (reference sequence). Here the CDR3 DNA reads TGTGCCAGCAGCCATAGCGGGGGCACAGATACGCAGTATTTT. Translated, it gives CASSHSGGTDTQYF.

The chain is built from TRBV10-3 and TRBJ2-7; D not resolved. CDR1 and CDR2 (germline): ENHRY, SYGVKD. The length of the CDR3 is 14 residues. V lost 0 bases to trimming and J lost 3 bases, with 9 bases between them. CDR3 protein: CAISESGRNYEQYF. The CDR3 nucleotides read TGTGCCATCAGTGAGTCGGGTAGAAACTACGAGCAGTACTTC.

The gene calls are TRBV7-2 and TRBJ2-1; D not certain. Germline V gene data show CDR1 as SGHTA and CDR2 as FQGNSA. The CDR3 is made up of 11 amino acids. The ends were cut back, 5 bases at V and 6 bases at J, with 5 bases in the middle. DNA of the CDR3: TGTGCCAGCAGCCCACCCAATGAGCAGTTCTTC. It translates to CASSPPNEQFF.

The chain employs TRBV5-1 and TRBJ2-7; possible D gene TRBD2, 5 bases. Germline V gene data show CDR1 as SGHRS and CDR2 as YFSETQ. The CDR3 is 14 residues long. V was shortened by 0 bases and J by 4 bases, with 11 bases between the two germline ends. The DNA for the CDR3 is TGCGCCAGCAGCTTGGGTGCTAGCAAGTACGAGCAGTACTTC. This translates into CASSLGASKYEQYF.

The CDR3 spells CSVEDLNTDTQYF. In DNA, the CDR3 is TGCAGCGTTGAAGACCTAAACACAGATACGCAGTATTTT. V gene TRBV29-1 combines with J gene TRBJ2-3, with unresolved D. The CDR3 has 13 residues. Germline CDR1 and CDR2: SQVTM and ANQGSEA. V lost 0 bases, J lost 2 bases, and 6 bases lay in between.

The chain is built from TRBV15 and TRBJ1-1; no clear D. The germline CDR1 and CDR2 sequences are LNHNV and YYDKDF (reference sequence). This CDR3 contains 15 residues. The V end lost 5 bases, the J end lost 6 bases, and 19 bases lay between the germline ends. The CDR3 DNA follows: TGTGCCACCAGCGCGAACCGAGGACCTGGCGCTGAAGCTTTCTTT. This translates into CATSANRGPGAEAFF.

The genes are TRBV27 and TRBJ2-5, with D perhaps matching TRBD1 or TRBD2 (5 bases each). The CDR3 sequence is 11 residues long. Trimming stripped 5 bases from V and 6 bases from J, with 7 bases between. Germline-derived CDR1 and CDR2 are MNHEY and SMNVEV (reference sequence). CDR3 sequence reads: CASSQGQTQYF. In nucleotides, the CDR3 is TGTGCCAGCAGTCAGGGACAGACCCAGTACTTC.

This chain uses TRBV29-1 with TRBJ2-1, with a weak D call TRBD1 (5 bases). V gave up 3 bases and J gave up 7 bases, with 13 bases separating them. The germline gives CDR1 SQVTM, CDR2 ANQGSEA. CDR3 length equals 13 residues. The CDR3: CSVEGLVENEQFF. CDR3 sequence (DNA): TGCAGCGTTGAGGGGCTAGTTGAGAATGAGCAGTTCTTC.

The chain uses TRBV9 and TRBJ1-2; TRBD1 matches at 9 bases. From germline, CDR1 is SGDLS and CDR2 YYNGEE. The CDR3 has 15 amino acids. Trimming took 3 bases from V and 4 from J; bases not matched to a gene: 7. The CDR3 DNA follows: TGTGCCAGCAGCGACGGGACAGGGAGTACCTATGGCTACACCTTC. Amino acid sequence: CASSDGTGSTYGYTF. Variable domain in full (rest from reference TRBV9 and TRBJ1-2): DSGVTQTPKHLITATGQRVTLRCSPRSGDLSVYWYQQSLDQGLQFLIQYYNGEERAKGNILERFSAQQFPDLHSELNLSSLELGDSALYFCASSDGTGSTYGYTFGSGTRLTVV.

This clone was seen a single time. This chain links TRBV13 with TRBJ2-7; D is unresolved. CDR3 length: 15 amino acids. Trimming cost V 3 bases and J 2 bases, with 14 bases left between them. Germline-derived CDR1 and CDR2 are PRHDT and FYEKMQ (reference sequence). CDR3 nucleotide sequence: TGTGCCAGCAGCTTTTCCACGATCCCCCCCTACGAGCAGTACTTC. Translation: CASSFSTIPPYEQYF.

The chain recombines TRBV4-1 with TRBJ2-2; D might be TRBD1 (6 bases). Between the trimmed V and J ends, which lost 1 base and 6 bases, there was a span of 18 bases. This CDR3 spans 17 amino acids. CDR1 and CDR2 from the germline V gene are MGHRA and YSYEKL. The CDR3 DNA follows: TGCGCCAGCAGCCAAGCTTTCCCAATGACAGGAGCCGGGGAGCTGTTTTTT. This sequence encodes CASSQAFPMTGAGELFF.

The chain has TRBV7-9 and TRBJ1-5; D is ambiguous. CDR1 and CDR2 from the germline V gene are SEHNR and FQNEAQ (reference sequence). V gave up 5 bases and J gave up 4 bases, with 6 bases separating them. CDR3 length: 12 residues. DNA of the CDR3: TGTGCCAGCAGCGGTGTTAATCAGCCCCAGCATTTT. Translated, it gives CASSGVNQPQHF.

The V gene is TRBV6-1, the J gene TRBJ1-4; D possibly corresponds to TRBD1 (5 bases). The CDR3 spans 18 residues. Germline assignment: CDR1 MNHNS and CDR2 SASEGT. Trimming shortened V by 2 bases and J by 8 bases, and 24 bases separated the two germline ends. The CDR3 DNA reads TGTGCCAGCAGTGAATTTGGACTCGGACGTGCTAAGGGGGAAAAACTGTTTTTT. It is translated as CASSEFGLGRAKGEKLFF.

The chain uses TRBV11-2 and TRBJ2-3; a possible D gene is TRBD1 (6 bases). This CDR3 comprises 14 residues. V lost 5 bases and J lost 7, with 16 bases in between. Germline loops: CDR1 SGHAT, CDR2 FQNNGV. This CDR3 reads CASSTRTGFNTQYF. As DNA, the CDR3 is TGTGCCAGCAGCACCCGTACAGGGTTCAATACGCAGTATTTT.

The chain joins TRBV7-6 to TRBJ2-2; a possible D gene is TRBD1 (5 bases). The CDR3 is 17 residues long. V was cut by 4 bases and J by 0 bases, with 15 bases left in between. CDR1 SGHVS and CDR2 FNYEAQ come from the germline V gene. The CDR3 DNA sequence: TGTGCCAGCAGCTCAAATCCGGCAGGGACGAACACCGGGGAGCTGTTTTTT. Encoded protein: CASSSNPAGTNTGELFF.

The chain has TRBV7-9 and TRBJ2-1, with 12 nucleotides matching TRBD2. The CDR3 sequence is 16 residues long. The trim removed 4 bases at V and 2 bases at J, leaving 3 bases unmatched. Germline-derived CDR1 and CDR2 are SEHNR and FQNEAQ (reference sequence). This CDR3 is CASSSSSGRAYNEQFF. The CDR3 bases are TGTGCCAGCAGCTCCTCTAGCGGGAGGGCCTACAATGAGCAGTTCTTC.

The chain has TRBV19 and TRBJ2-7, with TRBD1 identical over 9 bases. The ends lost 2 bases at V and 3 bases at J; junction bases unmatched: 11. This CDR3 is built from 17 residues. The V gene's germline CDR1 is LNHDA and CDR2 SQIVND (reference sequence). The chain's CDR3 is CASSINTLGTGLYEQYF. The CDR3 region has the DNA TGTGCCAGTAGTATAAATACGTTAGGGACAGGGCTCTACGAGCAGTACTTC.

Details on this clone: Within the sample, other DNA sequences also encode this same CDR3. The chain employs TRBV27 and TRBJ2-7; no definite D call. Looked up from germline, CDR1 is MNHEY and CDR2 is SMNVEV (reference sequence). Trimming shortened V by 0 bases and J by 1 base, and 7 bases separated the two germline ends. This CDR3 spans 14 amino acids. In nucleotides, the CDR3 is TGTGCCAGCAGTTTATCCCGAATATCCTACGAGCAGTACTTC. Amino acids: CASSLSRISYEQYF.